Listed below are T cell receptor beta chains from one sample, sequenced in a study of T cells in localized non-small cell lung cancer. Data came from immunoSEQ multiplex PCR; TCRdb stores just in-frame clones and leaves some out. This sample yields about 52,000 clones, of which around 82% are seen a single time; roughly 4.5% belongs to the top ten. The specimen was PBMCs, collected before any cancer treatment. These receptors all come from a woman aged 40-75 years with stage II lung adenocarcinoma. Both conserved end residues are part of each CDR3. A D gene is named only where the DNA matches it firmly. Expanded clones get a size class; other rows say once, few or many, or leave the size out.

j_gene | d_gene | v_gene | abundance | CDR3nt | CDR3aa
TRBJ2-7 | TRBD2 | TRBV4-1 | few | TGCGCCAGCAGCCGGACTCTCGCTAGCGGGGGCCCCTCCTACGAGCAGTACTTC | CASSRTLASGGPSYEQYF
TRBJ2-3 | TRBD2 | TRBV4-3 | - | TGCGCCAGCAGCCAAGATTATTCCGGGACTAGCGGCACAGATACGCAGTATTTT | CASSQDYSGTSGTDTQYF
TRBJ2-2 | - | TRBV28 | - | TGTGCCAGCAGTTTTTTGGGTACCGGGGAGCTGTTTTTT | CASSFLGTGELFF
TRBJ2-3 | - | TRBV27 | - | TGTGCCAGCGGGAGGGGGGATGGCACAGATACGCAGTATTTT | CASGRGDGTDTQYF
TRBJ2-5 | - | TRBV15 | - | TGTGCCACCAGCAGGTCTAGGCTAATAGTCCAAGAGACCCAGTACTTC | CATSRSRLIVQETQYF
TRBJ1-2 | - | TRBV6-5 | - | TGTGCCAGCAGTAACCCGGCCAGGGCGGGCGGCTACACCTTC | CASSNPARAGGYTF
TRBJ1-1 | - | TRBV6-5 | - | TGTGCCAGCAGCCAACTTCAGGGGAACACTGAAGCTTTCTTT | CASSQLQGNTEAFF
TRBJ1-6 | TRBD1 | TRBV2 | once | TGTGCCAGCAGTCAAAGCAGGGGGCGCGGTTCACCCCTCCACTTT | CASSQSRGRGSPLHF
TRBJ2-1 | - | TRBV7-6 | - | TGTGCCAGCAGCCTAGGCTCCCAAACGGGGACGCAGTTCTTC | CASSLGSQTGTQFF
TRBJ2-1 | - | TRBV10-1 | - | TGCGCCAGCAGTGAGTCAACGGGCAGTCTCTACAATGAGCAGTTCTTC | CASSESTGSLYNEQFF
TRBJ1-5 | - | TRBV6-6 | - | TGTGCCAGCAGTTCTTTAGATCAGCCCCAGCATTTT | CASSSLDQPQHF
TRBJ1-6 | - | TRBV4-2 | - | TGTGCCAGCAGCCAAGATAAAGGGGCTAATAATTCACCCCTCCACTTT | CASSQDKGANNSPLHF
TRBJ1-3 | - | TRBV5-6 | - | TGTGCCAGCAGCTTGCTCAAGCTCTCCTCTGGAAACACCATATATTTT | CASSLLKLSSGNTIYF
TRBJ1-1 | TRBD1 | TRBV14 | many | TGTGCCAGCAGGGGAGGACAGGGGATGAACACTGAAGCTTTCTTT | CASRGGQGMNTEAFF
TRBJ1-5 | - | TRBV5-5 | few | TGTGCCAGCTCCCCGGGGGTGCAGGGCTACAATCAGCCCCAGCATTTT | CASSPGVQGYNQPQHF
TRBJ2-6 | - | TRBV6-1 | - | TGTGCCAGCAGTGAATTTTCCGGTTCCCCTGGGGCCAACGTCCTGACTTTC | CASSEFSGSPGANVLTF
TRBJ2-7 | TRBD1 | TRBV4-3 | - | TGCGCCAGCAGCCAAGATCTGACAGGGAACTACGAGCAGTACTTC | CASSQDLTGNYEQYF
TRBJ2-5 | - | TRBV25-1 | - | TGTGCCAGCAGTGAGAGGGGGTATGGGGGCCGGTACCAAGAGACCCAGTACTTC | CASSERGYGGRYQETQYF
TRBJ2-3 | TRBD2 | TRBV7-2 | - | TGTGCCAGCAGCCGTCCCGCGACTAGCGGACTCACAGATACGCAGTATTTT | CASSRPATSGLTDTQYF
TRBJ1-6 | TRBD1 | TRBV4-3 | once | TGCGCCAGCAGCCAATCAGGGACAGGGGGCGCCCGGGGTTCACCCCTCCACTTT | CASSQSGTGGARGSPLHF
TRBJ1-3 | - | TRBV6-6 | few | TGTGCCAGCAGCCGGGACCCCGAGGGAAACACCATATATTTT | CASSRDPEGNTIYF
TRBJ1-2 | - | TRBV15 | - | TGTGCCACCAGCAGGAATTCTAACTATGGCTACACCTTC | CATSRNSNYGYTF
TRBJ1-2 | - | TRBV11-2 | - | TGTGCCAGCAGCTTGTCAGGGGATGGCTACACCTTC | CASSLSGDGYTF
TRBJ2-2 | - | TRBV9 | - | TGTGCCAGCAGCACCCGAGGACAGTCGAACACCGGGGAGCTGTTTTTT | CASSTRGQSNTGELFF
TRBJ2-5 | - | TRBV11-2 | - | TGTGCCAGCAGTAGGGGGGTTCAAGAGACCCAGTACTTC | CASSRGVQETQYF
TRBJ2-5 | - | TRBV25-1 | few | TGTGCCACCGGGCACGGGACGGGGAAAGAGACCCAGTACTTC | CATGHGTGKETQYF
TRBJ1-2 | - | TRBV2 | - | TGTGCCAGCAGGGCGACATTCGGCTACACCTTC | CASRATFGYTF